This T cell receptor (beta chain) came from a study of T cell repertoires in cytomegalovirus infection (dated by TCRdb to between 2019 and 2020). At the level of the whole study: The HLA type of each donor mattered for the analysis, because public TCR beta signatures pointed to carriage of CMV infection along with the matching HLA type.

Instrument used: Illumina HiSeq 1500. TCRdb trimmed the raw reads at Q25, called clones with MiXCR and kept productive beta chains. Duplicate CDR3 protein sequences are folded into a single record with the most common DNA and genes. The sample records about 460,000 distinct CDR3 sequences, over 9% of which are singletons. The ten largest make up approximately 10% of the sample. V is pared back by 8 bases and J by 1 base, with 8 bases lying between the germline termini. The germline V gene encodes CDR1 MDHEN and CDR2 SYDVKM. The cysteine opens and the phenylalanine closes a CDR3 of 12 amino acids. Left in the record is the CDR3 DNA by itself, 36 bases read in frame from the first base. This clonotype was detected ten times or more. Its cognate antigen has yet to be identified. Nothing much larger sits one base from this clone, and base qualities are not available. Results and caveats for the whole study, not just this receptor: In both this cohort and an independent roughly 350-donor cohort, the cumulative frequency of public TCR beta family members distinguished carriers of CMV infection plus the relevant HLA type. The ex vivo response was dominated by HLA-C-restricted CMV-specific TCR beta clonotypes, which also provided the single most frequent clonotype in two of eight donors.

This sequence uses TRBV28 and TRBJ1-1; the best D guess is TRBD1, with 5 bases matching. Sample: PBMCs. The clonotype was recovered from a human donor in good health (CMV status not recorded). Some clones in this sample may be carry-over from other donors' samples. The DNA is as follows: TGTGCCAGCTGGGGACCGAACACTGAAGCTTTCTTT. Its protein product is CASWGPNTEAFF.